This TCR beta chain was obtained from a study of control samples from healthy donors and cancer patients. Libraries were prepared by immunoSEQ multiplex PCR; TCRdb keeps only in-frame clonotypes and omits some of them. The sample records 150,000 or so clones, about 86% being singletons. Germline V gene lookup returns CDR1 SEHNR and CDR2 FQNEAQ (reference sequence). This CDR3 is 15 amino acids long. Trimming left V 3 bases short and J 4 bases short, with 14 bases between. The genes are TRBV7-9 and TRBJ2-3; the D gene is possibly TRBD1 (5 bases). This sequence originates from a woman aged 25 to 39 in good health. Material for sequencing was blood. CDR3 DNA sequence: TGTGCCAGCAGCTTCCCCCTTTTAGGGGCAGATACGCAGTATTTT. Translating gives CASSFPLLGADTQYF.